Listed here are 8 T cell receptor beta chains from one sample, sequenced in a study of cytomegalovirus exposure and HLA in healthy donors. The table came from immunoSEQ multiplex PCR; TCRdb's copy has only in-frame clones and leaves some out. The sample has 55,000 to 75,000 clones; about 92% are singletons. Sequenced material: PBMCs. These receptors originate from a man aged 18 to 30 in good health and CMV-seropositive.

The chain couples TRBV28 to TRBJ1-2; 7 nucleotides align to TRBD1. This CDR3 has 13 amino acids. V lost 6 bases and J lost 5; bases outside the gene matches: 6. Germline CDR1 is MDHEN and CDR2 is SYDVKM. The CDR3 DNA follows: TGTGCCAGCAGCCAACAGGGGCGGTATGGCTACACCTTC. It encodes CASSQQGRYGYTF.

This chain joins TRBV7-2 and TRBJ1-4; no clear D gene. The CDR3 runs to 14 residues. In germline, CDR1 is SGHTA, CDR2 FQGNSA. Between the trimmed V and J ends, which lost 1 base and 8 bases, there was a span of 11 bases. CDR3 region: CASSLVGMEEKLFF. Written as DNA, the CDR3 is TGTGCCAGCAGCTTAGTTGGAATGGAGGAAAAACTGTTTTTT.

This clone was counted once. This rearrangement joins TRBV2 to TRBJ2-5; TRBD1 aligns across 11 bases. Germline-derived CDR1 and CDR2 are SNHLY and FYNNEI. J gave up 4 bases and V 6 bases, and 7 bases lay outside the gene matches. The CDR3 extends over 15 amino acids. This chain's CDR3 is CASRMDRGRGETQYF. CDR3 coding DNA: TGTGCCAGCAGGATGGACAGGGGGCGCGGAGAGACCCAGTACTTC.

This chain links TRBV10-1 with TRBJ2-1; 11 nucleotides align to TRBD2. V dropped 3 bases and J dropped 7; count of bases not matched to a gene: 5. The CDR3 is 15 amino acids. From germline, CDR1 is WNHNN and CDR2 SYGVQD (reference sequence). The chain's CDR3 is CASSESSGRLNEQFF. DNA for the CDR3: TGCGCCAGCAGTGAATCTAGCGGGAGGCTAAATGAGCAGTTCTTC.

This chain joins TRBV10-3 and TRBJ2-7, with 7 bases fitting TRBD1. The germline gives CDR1 ENHRY, CDR2 SYGVKD. Unmatched junction bases numbered 11, after V lost 6 bases and J lost 3 bases. The CDR3 contains 15 residues. This CDR3 is CAISQRTGALYEQYF. CDR3 DNA sequence: TGTGCCATCAGCCAAAGGACAGGAGCCCTCTACGAGCAGTACTTC.

The chain combines TRBV9 with TRBJ2-1; D is perhaps TRBD2 (6 bases). The CDR3 covers 15 residues. The V gene's germline CDR1 is SGDLS and CDR2 YYNGEE. Trimming stripped 0 bases from V and 1 base from J, with 8 bases between. The DNA of the CDR3 is TGTGCCAGCAGCGTAGGGGGGGAGTCCTACAATGAGCAGTTCTTC. Residues: CASSVGGESYNEQFF.

The V gene is TRBV14, the J gene TRBJ2-5; 10 bases are shared with TRBD1. CDR1 is SGHDN and CDR2 is FVKESK in the germline V gene. This CDR3 region has 19 residues. The trim removed 1 base at V and 3 bases at J, leaving 14 bases unmatched. This CDR3 reads CASSQVTGTGEVGEETQYF. For the CDR3, the DNA is TGTGCCAGCAGCCAAGTCACCGGGACAGGGGAGGTCGGGGAAGAGACCCAGTACTTC. Supplemented by reference TRBV14 and TRBJ2-5, the full variable domain reads EAGVTQFPSHSVIEKGQTVTLRCDPISGHDNLYWYRRVMGKEIKFLLHFVKESKQDESGMPNNRFLAERTGGTYSTLKVQPAELEDSGVYFCASSQVTGTGEVGEETQYFGPGTRLLVL.

V usage is TRBV5-1 and J usage is TRBJ1-1; a possible D gene is TRBD1 (6 bases). Deletions cut 4 bases from V and 7 bases from J, with 23 bases between. Germline V gene lookup returns CDR1 SGHRS and CDR2 YFSETQ. The CDR3 loop spans 16 amino acids. The CDR3 DNA reads TGCGCCAGCAGCCTCAACAGGGTCGAGATCCGGGATGAAGCTTTCTTT. It yields the protein CASSLNRVEIRDEAFF. The whole variable domain, remainder taken from reference TRBV5-1 and TRBJ1-1, is KAGVTQTPRYLIKTRGQQVTLSCSPISGHRSVSWYQQTPGQGLQFLFEYFSETQRNKGNFPGRFSGRQFSNSRSEMNVSTLELGDSALYLCASSLNRVEIRDEAFFGQGTRLTVV.